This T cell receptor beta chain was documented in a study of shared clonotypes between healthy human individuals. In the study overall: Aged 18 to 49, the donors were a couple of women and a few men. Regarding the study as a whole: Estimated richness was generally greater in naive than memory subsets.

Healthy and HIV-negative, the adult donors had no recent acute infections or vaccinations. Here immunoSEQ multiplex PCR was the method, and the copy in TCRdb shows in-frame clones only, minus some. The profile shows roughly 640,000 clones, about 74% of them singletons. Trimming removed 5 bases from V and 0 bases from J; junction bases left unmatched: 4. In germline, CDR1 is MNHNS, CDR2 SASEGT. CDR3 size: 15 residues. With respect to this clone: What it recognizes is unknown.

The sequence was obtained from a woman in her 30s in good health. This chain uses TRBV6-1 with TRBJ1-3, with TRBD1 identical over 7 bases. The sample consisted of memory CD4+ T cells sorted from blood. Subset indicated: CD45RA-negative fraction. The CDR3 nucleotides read TGTGCCAGCAGTCTTACAGGGGCCTCTGGAAACACCATATATTTT. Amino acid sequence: CASSLTGASGNTIYF.